The T cell receptor (beta chain) under discussion was sequenced for a study of cytomegalovirus exposure and HLA in healthy donors. This clone was detected only a few times. No antigen is known for it. Regarding the study as a whole: Many donors carried some public TCRs, although rarity characterized most TCR sequences. According to an earlier analysis, most TCR beta V segments yielded productive rearrangements about 90% or about 30% of the time.

Germline trimming cut 4 bases from V and 5 bases from J; bases unmatched to any gene: 8. The V gene's germline CDR1 is SNHLY and CDR2 FYNNEI. The CDR3 is 14 amino acids. The study ran its PCR with 60 Vbeta and 13 Jbeta primers. In the original workflow: About 12 million of tens of millions of unique TCR beta chains were shared, per a later count. TCRdb keeps only in-frame clones here, not all; method: immunoSEQ multiplex PCR. Clone size and V and J calls were adopted from that table, with D and trimming inferred from the DNA. The sample contains 100,000 or so clones, 75% of which appear only once. Sequencing was performed on PBMCs. V is TRBV2 and J is TRBJ2-7; the match to TRBD1 covers 7 bases. The clonotype originates from a middle-aged man in good health and CMV-seronegative. DNA for the CDR3: TGTGCCAGCAGTGGAGGGGGCCTCGGTGACGAGCAGTACTTC. It yields the protein CASSGGGLGDEQYF.